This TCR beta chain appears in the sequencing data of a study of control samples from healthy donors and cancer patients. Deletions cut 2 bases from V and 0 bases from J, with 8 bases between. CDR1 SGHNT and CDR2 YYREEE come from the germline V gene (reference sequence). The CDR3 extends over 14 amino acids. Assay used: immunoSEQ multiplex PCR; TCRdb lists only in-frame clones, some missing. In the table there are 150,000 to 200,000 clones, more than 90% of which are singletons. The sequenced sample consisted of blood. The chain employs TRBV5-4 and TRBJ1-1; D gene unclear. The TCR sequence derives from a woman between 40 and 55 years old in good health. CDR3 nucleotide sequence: TGTGCCAGCAGCTTTGGAGGGATGAACACTGAAGCTTTCTTT. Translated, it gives CASSFGGMNTEAFF.